These T cell receptor beta chains were read from a single sample in a study of blood T cell repertoires in COVID-19. Clones were read by immunoSEQ multiplex PCR, and TCRdb kept only the in-frame ones, dropping some. The sample includes more than 85,000 clones, nearly 90% of them seen just once. Sequencing used peripheral blood. The receptors shown here come from a woman older than 75 with acute or convalescent COVID-19. CDR3s include the opening cysteine and the closing phenylalanine or tryptophan. D genes are given only for firm matches. Not all rows give a size; the values are once, few, many and, for expanded clones, a class.

j_gene: TRBJ2-1; len: 13; v_gene: TRBV10-2; d_gene: TRBD2; abundance: -; CDR3nt: TGCGCCAGCAAACTAGCGGGGGCCAATGAGCAGTTCTTC; CDR3aa: CASKLAGANEQFF
j_gene: TRBJ1-3; len: 15; v_gene: TRBV11-3; d_gene: -; abundance: -; CDR3nt: TGTGCCAGCAGCGCTACAGACGCCCGGGGAAACACCATATATTTT; CDR3aa: CASSATDARGNTIYF
j_gene: TRBJ1-1; len: 13; v_gene: TRBV5-4; d_gene: -; abundance: -; CDR3nt: TGTGCCAGCAGCTTGGCAGGGGACACTGAAGCTTTCTTT; CDR3aa: CASSLAGDTEAFF
j_gene: TRBJ1-5; len: 14; v_gene: TRBV12-5; d_gene: -; abundance: -; CDR3nt: TGTGCTAGTGGTTTGGGGGAGAGCAATCAGCCCCAGCATTTT; CDR3aa: CASGLGESNQPQHF
j_gene: TRBJ2-3; len: 15; v_gene: TRBV2; d_gene: TRBD1; abundance: once; CDR3nt: TGTGCCAGCTGCGGGACAGGTTTGGACACAGATACGCAGTATTTT; CDR3aa: CASCGTGLDTDTQYF
j_gene: TRBJ2-2; len: 15; v_gene: TRBV10-3; d_gene: TRBD1; abundance: -; CDR3nt: TGTGCCATCAGGATGGGACAGGTGTACACCGGGGAGCTGTTTTTT; CDR3aa: CAIRMGQVYTGELFF
j_gene: TRBJ1-3; len: 16; v_gene: TRBV4-3; d_gene: TRBD1; abundance: -; CDR3nt: TGCGCCAGCAGCCAAACGACAGGGGGCTCTGGAAACACCATATATTTT; CDR3aa: CASSQTTGGSGNTIYF
j_gene: TRBJ1-1; len: 16; v_gene: TRBV27; d_gene: TRBD1; abundance: -; CDR3nt: TGTGCCAGCAGTTTATCGGGGACAGGGGGCTGGACTGAAGCTTTCTTT; CDR3aa: CASSLSGTGGWTEAFF
j_gene: TRBJ1-5; len: 15; v_gene: TRBV19; d_gene: -; abundance: -; CDR3nt: TGTGCCAGTATTCCAGACACCAATAGCAATCAGCCCCAGCATTTT; CDR3aa: CASIPDTNSNQPQHF
j_gene: TRBJ2-1; len: 15; v_gene: TRBV27; d_gene: TRBD1; abundance: few; CDR3nt: TGTGCCAGCAGTTTGGACAGGGGGGCGTACAATGAGCAGTTCTTC; CDR3aa: CASSLDRGAYNEQFF
j_gene: TRBJ2-7; len: 14; v_gene: TRBV11-2; d_gene: TRBD2; abundance: few; CDR3nt: TGTGCCAGCAGCGCCCCTGGGACTACCTCGGAGCAGTACTTC; CDR3aa: CASSAPGTTSEQYF
j_gene: TRBJ2-1; len: 13; v_gene: TRBV5-6; d_gene: -; abundance: -; CDR3nt: TGTGCCAGCAGCTCCCCAAATGAGGATGAGCAGTTCTTC; CDR3aa: CASSSPNEDEQFF
j_gene: TRBJ1-3; len: 17; v_gene: TRBV15; d_gene: -; abundance: -; CDR3nt: TGTGCCACCAGCAGAGGAGGCAACATCGGCTCTGGAAACACCATATATTTT; CDR3aa: CATSRGGNIGSGNTIYF
j_gene: TRBJ2-1; len: 17; v_gene: TRBV7-2; d_gene: TRBD2; abundance: -; CDR3nt: TGTGCCAGCAGCTATAGGGCCCCAGCGGGAGGGGGAGGTGAGCAGTTCTTC; CDR3aa: CASSYRAPAGGGGEQFF
j_gene: TRBJ2-2; len: 16; v_gene: TRBV20-1; d_gene: TRBD2; abundance: -; CDR3nt: TGCAGTGCTAGTAATGGGGCGGGAGTGGACACCGGGGAGCTGTTTTTT; CDR3aa: CSASNGAGVDTGELFF
j_gene: TRBJ1-5; len: 15; v_gene: TRBV6-2/TRBV6-3; d_gene: TRBD1; abundance: -; CDR3nt: TGTGCCAGCAGTAACCGGGACAGGGGTAATCAGCCCCAGCATTTT; CDR3aa: CASSNRDRGNQPQHF
j_gene: TRBJ1-2; len: 12; v_gene: TRBV12-3/TRBV12-4; d_gene: -; abundance: -; CDR3nt: TGTGCCAGCAGTCTACGAGGTTATGGCTACACCTTC; CDR3aa: CASSLRGYGYTF
j_gene: TRBJ1-2; len: 13; v_gene: TRBV4-1; d_gene: -; abundance: -; CDR3nt: TGCGCCAGCAGCCAAGACAGGGCCTATGGCTACACCTTC; CDR3aa: CASSQDRAYGYTF
j_gene: TRBJ1-2; len: 13; v_gene: TRBV15; d_gene: -; abundance: -; CDR3nt: TGTGCCACCAGCAGGGCCCAGGGCTATGGCTACACCTTC; CDR3aa: CATSRAQGYGYTF
j_gene: TRBJ1-2; len: 14; v_gene: TRBV7-2; d_gene: TRBD1; abundance: -; CDR3nt: TGTGCCAGCAGCCCGACGGGACAGTACTATGGCTACACCTTC; CDR3aa: CASSPTGQYYGYTF
j_gene: TRBJ2-1; len: 13; v_gene: TRBV12-3/TRBV12-4; d_gene: TRBD2; abundance: -; CDR3nt: TGTGCCACCCGGGCCGGGGGGGCCGTTGAGCAGTTCTTC; CDR3aa: CATRAGGAVEQFF